These 32 T cell receptor delta chains came from one sample sequenced in a study of gamma delta lymphoproliferative disorders and STAT genes. Genomic DNA from isolated PBMCs served as the sequencing template. TCRdb made new clone calls on the multiplex PCR reads using CATT. This sample carries 950 to 1,300 delta-chain clones, roughly 2.5% of them seen once, and the ten largest clones take approximately 88%. The sample taken for sequencing was blood. The source is a human donor in good health.

About this clone: TCRdb's listed protein matches a much larger clone and diverges from this DNA's translation at residue 4, likely through a read error; the protein shown comes from the DNA. The rearrangement joins TRDV2 to TRDJ1; 11 nucleotides match TRDD3. V dropped 9 bases and J dropped 3; count of bases not matched to a gene: 23. Germline lookup yields CDR1 GEAIGNYY and CDR2 EKD. This CDR3 comprises 19 residues. CDR3 amino acids: CAVKPSRDGWGILADKLIF. In nucleotides, the CDR3 is TGTGCCGTGAAGCCTTCCCGTGACGGCTGGGGGATACTAGCCGATAAACTCATCTTT.

As concerns this clone: One base separates it from a far larger clone, so it is likely a read error. Other DNA sequences within the sample encode an identical CDR3. The V and J genes are TRDV1 and TRDJ1; 9 bases are a match to TRDD2. With 3 bases clipped from V and 4 bases from J, the junction kept 18 bases outside the gene matches. Per the germline V gene, CDR1 is TSWWSYY and CDR2 is QGS. This CDR3 comprises 19 residues. In DNA form, the CDR3 reads TGTGCTCTTGGGGACCCTTCCTACCTCCCATGGGGGAACATCGATAAACTCATCTTT. Protein sequence: CALGDPSYLPWGNIDKLIF.

Only a few counts were recorded for this clone. This likely traces to a read error, being one base from a far larger clone. The same CDR3 is also encoded by other DNA sequences in this sample. The rearrangement links TRDV1 to TRDJ1, with D tentatively TRDD3 (6 bases). Trimming took 4 bases from V and 0 from J, leaving 30 bases between them. Per germline, CDR1 TSWWSYY and CDR2 QGS. The CDR3 totals 21 residues. Here the CDR3 DNA reads TGTGCTCTTGGGGGATACTCGGAGGGGCTCTCGTACTGGGCGTACACCGATAAACTCATCTTT. Residues: CALGGYSEGLSYWAYTDKLIF.

This clone showed up just a few times. The protein recorded in TCRdb matches a much larger clone and deviates from this DNA's translation at residue 8, suggesting a read error; the protein here is obtained by translating the DNA. This chain uses TRDV2 with TRDJ1, with D tentatively TRDD3 (5 bases). Trimming stripped 0 bases from V and 2 bases from J, with 15 bases between. This CDR3 is 16 amino acids long. The germline gives CDR1 GEAIGNYY, CDR2 EKD. The CDR3 protein is CACDTVGNTRTDKLIF. For the CDR3, the DNA is TGTGCCTGTGACACCGTGGGGAATACGAGGACCGATAAACTCATCTTT.

As for this clone: The protein given by TCRdb reflects a much larger clone and differs at residue 7 from this DNA's translation, likely from a read error; the protein shown is the DNA's translation. The chain uses TRDV2 and TRDJ1; D perhaps matches TRDD3 (6 bases). This CDR3 comprises 16 residues. In germline, CDR1 is GEAIGNYY, CDR2 EKD. The ends were cut back, 1 base at V and 0 bases at J, with 14 bases in the middle. CDR3 nucleotide sequence: TGTGCCTGTGACACGGCCGGGGGGAACCACACCGATAAACTCATCTTT. Amino acids: CACDTAGGNHTDKLIF.

This clone has just a few counts. The J gene is given as TRDJ1, and the V gene is not called; the D call of TRDD3 is as the table states it, not checked on the DNA. The CDR3 has 20 residues. CDR3 sequence reads: CAILRSTGGSYLPYTDKLIF. The CDR3 DNA reads TGTGCCATCCTACGAAGTACTGGGGGATCTTACCTCCCGTACACCGATAAACTCATCTTT.

Details on this clone: TCRdb's listed protein matches a much larger clone and diverges from this DNA's translation at residue 15, likely through a read error; the protein shown comes from the DNA. This rearrangement joins TRDV1 to TRDJ1, with 8 bases lining up with TRDD3. Germline V gene data show CDR1 as TSWWSYY and CDR2 as QGS. This CDR3 is 17 amino acids long. Here the CDR3 DNA reads TGTGCTCTTGGGGAACTCCGAGGCGGGATACGCACCGATAAACCCATCTTT. Amino acid sequence: CALGELRGGIRTDKPIF.

Concerning this clone: The protein TCRdb gives is from a much larger clone and does not agree with this DNA's translation at residue 11, likely a read error; the protein shown here comes from the DNA. The gene calls are TRDV1 and TRDJ1; the D gene is possibly TRDD3 (8 bases). Germline CDR1 TSWWSYY, CDR2 QGS. This CDR3 is built from 26 residues. V gave up 1 base and J gave up 0 bases, with 42 bases separating them. CDR3 coding DNA: TGTGCTCTTGGGGAACCTCCTTTCCTACAGCCTCCTTTCTGGGGATACTGGACAAAGTACACCGATAAACTCATCTTT. Amino acids: CALGEPPFLQPPFWGYWTKYTDKLIF.

This clone was recorded a few times. The mismatch at residue 10 between this DNA's translation and the TCRdb protein of a much larger clone likely reflects a read error; the protein shown is translated from the DNA. The gene calls are TRDV1 and TRDJ1, with TRDD3 matching over 12 bases. Germline V gene lookup returns CDR1 TSWWSYY and CDR2 QGS. The CDR3 extends over 21 amino acids. V shed 4 bases, J shed 0 bases, and the junction held 18 bases outside the gene matches. CDR3 nucleotides: TGTGCTCTTGGGGGATCAGGCCTTCCTGGGGGATACGTTACTAACACCGATAAACTCATCTTT. This sequence encodes CALGGSGLPGGYVTNTDKLIF.

A note on this clone: TCRdb has a much larger clone's protein, which differs at residue 17 from the translation of this DNA, likely because of a read error; what is shown is the protein translated from the DNA. The chain joins TRDV1 to TRDJ1; D is uncertain. Germline V gene sequence: CDR1 TSWWSYY, CDR2 QGS. The CDR3 extends over 18 amino acids. CDR3 region: CALGELVFSYPHTDKLTF. CDR3 sequence (DNA): TGTGCTCTTGGGGAACTAGTATTCTCGTACCCCCACACCGATAAACTCACCTTT.

Worth noting for this clone: TCRdb's protein, taken from a much larger clone, differs from this DNA's translation at residue 13, likely owing to a read error; the protein displayed comes from the DNA. The chain is built from TRDV3 and TRDJ1; 11 positions agree with TRDD3. This CDR3 is built from 18 residues. CDR1 is TVYSNPD, CDR2 GDNSRS, per germline (reference sequence). V gave up 2 bases and J gave up 3 bases; unmatched junction bases: 17. Here the CDR3 DNA reads TGTGCCTTTGTTCCTGGGGGATACCTTTACCGCTTCGCCGATAAACTCATCTTT. Translation: CAFVPGGYLYRFADKLIF.

This clone was observed a handful of times. A far larger clone is off by one base, so a read error is likely. The same CDR3 is also encoded by other DNA sequences in this sample. V and J are TRDV2 and TRDJ1; maybe TRDD3 (6 bases). V lost 0 bases, J lost 2 bases, and 15 bases lay in between. CDR1 and CDR2 from the germline V gene are GEAIGNYY and EKD. CDR3 length: 16 amino acids. CDR3 protein: CACDTVGDTRTDKLIF. In nucleotides, the CDR3 is TGTGCCTGTGACACCGTGGGAGATACGAGGACCGATAAACTCATCTTT.

In its sample, this clone was seen a few times. A read error likely explains this, since a far larger clone differs by one base. This sample includes further DNA sequences coding for the same CDR3. The chain couples TRDV1 to TRDJ1; TRDD3 is a possible D gene (6 bases). V shed 9 bases and J shed 7 bases, with 24 bases lying between them. CDR1 TSWWSYY and CDR2 QGS come from the germline V gene. This CDR3 has 15 amino acids. As DNA, the CDR3 is TGTGCTCTAGTACAGTACTGGGTCCCTGGGTCTAAACTCATCTTT. Translation: CALVQYWVPGSKLIF.

About this clone itself: TCRdb lists the protein of a much larger clone for this DNA, which differs at residue 12, so this is likely a read error; the protein given here is translated from the DNA itself. The chain is built from TRDV1 and TRDJ1; perhaps D is TRDD2 or TRDD3 (5 bases each). The length of the CDR3 is 17 residues. CDR1 is TSWWSYY, CDR2 QGS, per germline. The CDR3 DNA reads TGTGCCCCCCCGGGCGCCTACGGGTGGGGAAGCATCGATAAACTCATCTTT. Translating gives CAPPGAYGWGSIDKLIF.

In this sample, this clone turned up many times. For this DNA, TCRdb reports the protein of a much larger clone, which diverges at residue 11, most likely from a read error; the protein presented here is translated directly from the DNA. V usage is TRDV3 and J usage is TRDJ1; TRDD3 matches at 11 bases. The CDR3 is 16 amino acids. Trimming cost V 3 bases and J 4 bases; bases outside gene matches: 13. CDR1 TVYSNPD and CDR2 GDNSRS come from the germline V gene (reference sequence). CDR3 protein: CAFPGGLGDTIDKLIF. The CDR3 DNA sequence: TGTGCCTTCCCAGGGGGCCTGGGGGATACAATCGATAAACTCATCTTT.

This clone has more than one count but fewer than ten. TCRdb pairs this DNA with a much larger clone's protein that differs at residue 24, likely a read error; the protein shown was translated from the DNA. This rearrangement joins TRDV1 to TRDJ1; D is possibly TRDD3 (8 bases). The CDR3 runs to 26 residues. Per the germline V gene, CDR1 is TSWWSYY and CDR2 is QGS. The CDR3 bases are TGTGCTCTTGGGGAACCTCCTTTCCTACAGCTTCCTTTCTGGGGATACTGGACAAAGTACACCGATAAACCCATCTTT. Protein sequence: CALGEPPFLQLPFWGYWTKYTDKPIF.

As to this clone: The TCRdb protein, from a much larger clone, departs from this DNA's translation at residue 4, likely by read error; the protein shown derives from the DNA. The chain carries TRDV2 and TRDJ1, with 11 bases that match TRDD3. CDR3 size: 16 residues. The germline gives CDR1 GEAIGNYY, CDR2 EKD. The DNA of the CDR3 is TGTGCCTGTAACACCGTGGGGGATACGAGGACCGATAAACTCATCTTT. Translating it yields CACNTVGDTRTDKLIF.

With regard to this clone: TCRdb assigns this DNA the protein of a much larger clone, which departs from its translation at residue 10; this likely reflects a read error, and the protein shown comes from translating the DNA. The chain employs TRDV1 and TRDJ1; D possibly corresponds to TRDD3 (6 bases). CDR1 is TSWWSYY, CDR2 QGS, per germline. The CDR3 sequence is 17 residues long. V lost 5 bases and J lost 0, with 19 bases in between. CDR3 in amino acids: CALGNPVVGGHTDKLIF. The DNA of the CDR3 is TGTGCTCTTGGGAACCCCGTGGTGGGGGGTCACACCGATAAACTCATCTTT.

A few counts support this clone. Translating this DNA gives a protein that differs at residue 12 from the TCRdb one, which belongs to a much larger clone; a read error is likely, and the protein shown is this translation. For the CDR3, the DNA is TGTGCTTGTCCCCTCCTACAGATGGACACCGATAACCTCATCTTT. It is translated as CACPLLQMDTDNLIF. The chain employs TRDV2 and TRDJ1; D might be TRDD2 (6 bases). The CDR3 totals 15 residues. Looked up from germline, CDR1 is GEAIGNYY and CDR2 is EKD.

As concerns this clone: A far larger clone is just one base off, so this is likely a read error. Other DNA sequences in the sample encode the same CDR3. The chain uses TRDV1 and TRDJ1, with a possible D match to TRDD3 (6 bases). The germline CDR1 and CDR2 sequences are TSWWSYY and QGS. Trimming shortened V by 9 bases and J by 7 bases, and 24 bases separated the two germline ends. The CDR3 contains 15 residues. The CDR3 spells CALVQYWVPGSKLIF. The CDR3 nucleotides are TGTGCTCTAGTACAGTACTGGGTCCCCGGTTCTAAACTCATCTTT.

On this clone itself: This sequence is one base from a far larger clone and is likely a read error. The rearrangement uses TRDV1 and TRDJ1; TRDD3 agrees at 12 bases. The germline CDR1 and CDR2 sequences are TSWWSYY and QGS. The CDR3 is 17 amino acids. CDR3 loop: CALGESPTGGYTNKLIF. CDR3 nucleotide sequence: TGTGCTCTTGGGGAGTCCCCTACTGGGGGATACACCAATAAACTCATCTTT.

This clone was counted between two and nine times. A far larger clone differs by one base, so this is likely a read error. The same CDR3 is also encoded by other DNA sequences in this sample. The gene calls are TRDV3 and TRDJ1, with TRDD3 matching 11 bases. The CDR3 is 16 residues long. CDR1 is TVYSNPD, CDR2 GDNSRS, per germline (reference sequence). The CDR3 region has the DNA TGTGCTTTCCCAGGGGGCCTGGGGGATACAACCGATAAACTCATCTTT. This encodes CAFPGGLGDTTDKLIF.

Details on this clone: This likely traces to a read error, being one base from a far larger clone. Other DNA sequences in the sample encode the same CDR3. CDR3: CALGESPTGGYTDKLIF. The CDR3 coding sequence is TGTGCTCTTGGGGAGTCCCCTACTGGGGGATACACCGATAAACTCATTTTT. V usage is TRDV1 and J usage is TRDJ1; 12 bases line up with TRDD3. CDR3 length: 17 amino acids. Germline assignment: CDR1 TSWWSYY and CDR2 QGS.

This clone has a handful of counts. It is likely a read error: a sequence one base away is far more abundant. This sample includes further DNA sequences coding for the same CDR3. The chain combines TRDV1 with TRDJ1, with 9 bases aligning to TRDD3. The germline V gene encodes CDR1 TSWWSYY and CDR2 QGS. The CDR3 spans 15 residues. The CDR3 bases are TGTGCTCTTGGGGAACTTTCCTACTGGGGGAATAAACTTATCTTT. Its protein is CALGELSYWGNKLIF.

This clone was seen only a few times. A far bigger clonotype differs at one base, so this is likely a read error. Distinct nucleotide sequences in the sample also encode this CDR3. The chain employs TRDV1 and TRDJ1; a possible D gene is TRDD3 (6 bases). The germline V gene has CDR1 TSWWSYY and CDR2 QGS. The CDR3 length is 21 residues. The CDR3 DNA is TGTGCTCTTGGGGGATACTCAGAGGGGCTCTCGTACTGGGCGTACACCGACAAACTCATCTTT. It codes for CALGGYSEGLSYWAYTDKLIF.

This clone was counted between two and nine times. TCRdb's listed protein matches a much larger clone and diverges from this DNA's translation at residue 6, likely through a read error; the protein shown comes from the DNA. The J gene is TRDJ2, the V gene TRDV3; D is unclear. Germline values: CDR1 TVYSNPD, CDR2 GDNSRS (reference sequence). The CDR3 covers 16 residues. Trimming pared 3 bases from V and 0 bases from J, leaving 17 bases between. CDR3 region: CAFLAHDYALTAQLFF. CDR3 DNA sequence: TGTGCCTTCCTAGCCCATGACTACGCTTTGACAGCACAACTCTTCTTT.

Worth noting for this clone: A far larger clone is just one base off, so this is likely a read error. The V and J genes are TRAV29/DV5 and TRDJ1; D possibly corresponds to TRDD2 (9 bases). With 5 bases removed from V and 0 bases from J, the gap between germline ends came to 35 bases. Germline CDR1 reads NSMFDY; CDR2 reads ISSIKDK. The CDR3 covers 21 residues. The CDR3 DNA reads TGTGCAGCTTTCCAAAGGCCTTCCTACTTTCACTGGGGGGCCTACACCGATAAACTCATCTTT. Translated: CAAFQRPSYFHWGAYTDKLIF.

This clone was counted only a few times. The protein recorded in TCRdb matches a much larger clone and deviates from this DNA's translation at residue 4, suggesting a read error; the protein here is obtained by translating the DNA. V and J are TRDV3 and TRDJ1; 11 bases align to TRDD3. In germline, CDR1 is TVYSNPD, CDR2 GDNSRS (reference sequence). The V segment lost 1 base and the J segment 1 base; nucleotides outside the gene matches: 14. The CDR3 has 18 amino acids. CDR3 in amino acids: CAFIPGGYLYRFTDKLIF. Here the CDR3 DNA reads TGTGCCTTTATTCCTGGGGGATACCTTTACCGCTTCACCGATAAACTCATCTTT.

With regard to this clone: TCRdb's listed protein matches a much larger clone and diverges from this DNA's translation at residue 5, likely through a read error; the protein shown comes from the DNA. The rearrangement links TRDV1 to TRDJ1; D remains unclear. CDR1 is TSWWSYY, CDR2 QGS, per germline. V was pared by 4 bases and J by 5 bases, with 20 bases between. The CDR3 loop spans 16 amino acids. The CDR3 reads CALGGPFPRVKDKLIF. The CDR3 DNA follows: TGTGCTCTTGGGGGACCTTTTCCCCGAGTAAAGGATAAACTCATCTTT.

As concerns this clone: This likely came from a read error, as a far larger clone is one base away. Distinct nucleotide sequences in the sample also encode this CDR3. The chain joins TRDV1 to TRDJ1, with a tentative D call TRDD3 (6 bases). With 4 bases removed from V and 0 bases from J, the gap between germline ends came to 30 bases. Germline loops: CDR1 TSWWSYY, CDR2 QGS. CDR3 size: 21 residues. The CDR3 sequence: CALGGYSEGLSYWAYTDKLIF. The CDR3 DNA reads TGTGCTCTTGGGGGATACTCAGAGGGACTCTCGTACTGGGCGTACACCGATAAACTCATCTTT.

In its sample, this clone was seen many times. This probably arose from a read error, given a far larger clone one base away. In the same sample, other DNA sequences code for this CDR3. The chain recombines TRDV1 with TRDJ1, with D possibly being TRDD3 (6 bases). The CDR3 sequence is 15 residues long. Germline assignment: CDR1 TSWWSYY and CDR2 QGS. The CDR3, as DNA: TGTGCTCTAGTACAGTACTGGGTCCCCGGGTCTAAACTCATTTTT. Translation gives CALVQYWVPGSKLIF.

This clone was recorded a few times. TCRdb's entry gives the protein of a much larger clone, which mismatches this DNA's translation at residue 9, likely from a read error; the protein reported here is translated from the DNA. V gene TRDV1 combines with J gene TRDJ1, with a weak D call TRDD3 (6 bases). The CDR3 has 15 amino acids. Germline values: CDR1 TSWWSYY, CDR2 QGS. The V and J ends lost 9 bases and 7 bases respectively, with 24 bases between them. The CDR3 bases are TGTGCTCTAGTACAGTACTGGGTCCTCGGGTCTAAACTCATCTTT. Translation: CALVQYWVLGSKLIF.